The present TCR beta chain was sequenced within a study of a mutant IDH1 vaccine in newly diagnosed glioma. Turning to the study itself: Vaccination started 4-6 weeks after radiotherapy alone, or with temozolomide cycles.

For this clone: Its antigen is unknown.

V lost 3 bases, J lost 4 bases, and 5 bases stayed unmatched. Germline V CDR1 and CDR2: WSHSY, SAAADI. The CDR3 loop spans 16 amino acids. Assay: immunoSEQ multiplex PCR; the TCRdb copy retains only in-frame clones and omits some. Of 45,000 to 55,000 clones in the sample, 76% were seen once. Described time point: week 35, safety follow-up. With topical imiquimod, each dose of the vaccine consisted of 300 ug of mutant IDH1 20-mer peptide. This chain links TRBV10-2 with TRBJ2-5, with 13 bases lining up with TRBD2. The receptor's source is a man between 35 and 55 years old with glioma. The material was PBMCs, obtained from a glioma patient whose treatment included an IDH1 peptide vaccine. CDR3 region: CASSETSGRAIETQYF. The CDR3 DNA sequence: TGCGCCAGCAGTGAAACTAGCGGGAGGGCCATAGAGACCCAGTACTTC.